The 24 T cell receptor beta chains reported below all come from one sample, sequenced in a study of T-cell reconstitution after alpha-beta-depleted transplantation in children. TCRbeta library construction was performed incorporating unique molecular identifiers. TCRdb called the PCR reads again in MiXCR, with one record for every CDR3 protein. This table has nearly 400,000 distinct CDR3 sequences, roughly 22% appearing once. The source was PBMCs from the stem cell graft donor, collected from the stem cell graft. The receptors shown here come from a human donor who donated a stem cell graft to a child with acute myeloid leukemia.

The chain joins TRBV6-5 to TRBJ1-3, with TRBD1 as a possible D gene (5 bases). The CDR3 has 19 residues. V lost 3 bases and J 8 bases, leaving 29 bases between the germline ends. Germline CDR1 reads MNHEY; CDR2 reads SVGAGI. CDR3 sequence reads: CASSYGSRGRALVRDTIYF. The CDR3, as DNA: TGTGCCAGCAGTTATGGTTCTAGGGGCAGGGCGTTGGTGAGAGACACCATATATTTT.

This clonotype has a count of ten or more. The CDR3 nucleotides read TGCAGTGCTAGCCCCGGGACTAGATTCTACAATGAGCAGTTCTTC. Protein sequence: CSASPGTRFYNEQFF. This sequence joins TRBV20-1 and TRBJ2-1, with TRBD2 identical over 8 bases. With V trimmed by 3 bases and J by 3 bases, 7 bases remained unmatched. CDR3 size: 15 residues. The V gene's germline CDR1 is DFQATT and CDR2 SNEGSKA (reference sequence).

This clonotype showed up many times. CDR3 DNA: TGCAGCGTTAACTCTGTCGGCACAGATACGCAGTATTTT. The encoded protein is CSVNSVGTDTQYF. The chain links TRBV29-1 to TRBJ2-3; D not resolved. The CDR3 is 13 residues long. Germline CDR1 and CDR2: SQVTM and ANQGSEA. The ends were cut back, 5 bases at V and 1 base at J, with 10 bases in the middle.

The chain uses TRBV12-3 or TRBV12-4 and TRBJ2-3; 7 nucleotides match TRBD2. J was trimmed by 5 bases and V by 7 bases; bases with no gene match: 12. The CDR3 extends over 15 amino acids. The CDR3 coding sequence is TGTGCCAGCACCCCCGGGAGAGGGAGGGGAGATACGCAGTATTTT. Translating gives CASTPGRGRGDTQYF.

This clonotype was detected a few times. The DNA of the CDR3 is TGTGCCAGCAGTAAAGGGACTAGTCCGGCCGAGCAGTACTTC. Protein product: CASSKGTSPAEQYF. The chain combines TRBV27 with TRBJ2-7; 8 bases align to TRBD2. V lost 5 bases, J lost 6 bases, and 9 bases stayed unmatched. CDR1 is MNHEY, CDR2 SMNVEV, per germline (reference sequence). The CDR3 contains 14 residues.

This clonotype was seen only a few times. CDR3 in amino acids: CASSVSGSLTGELFF. The CDR3 DNA is TGTGCCAGCAGCGTTAGCGGGAGTCTCACCGGGGAGCTGTTTTTT. The chain carries TRBV12-3 or TRBV12-4 and TRBJ2-2; 9 bases are a match to TRBD2. V shed 6 bases and J 4 bases; nucleotides not matched to a gene: 6. CDR3 length: 15 amino acids.

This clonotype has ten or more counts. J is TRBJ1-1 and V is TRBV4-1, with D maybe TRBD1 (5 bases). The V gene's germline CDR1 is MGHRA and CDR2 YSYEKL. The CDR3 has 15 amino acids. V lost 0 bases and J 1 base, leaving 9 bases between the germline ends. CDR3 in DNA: TGCGCCAGCAGCCAAGATCAGGGACGGAACACTGAAGCTTTCTTT. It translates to CASSQDQGRNTEAFF.

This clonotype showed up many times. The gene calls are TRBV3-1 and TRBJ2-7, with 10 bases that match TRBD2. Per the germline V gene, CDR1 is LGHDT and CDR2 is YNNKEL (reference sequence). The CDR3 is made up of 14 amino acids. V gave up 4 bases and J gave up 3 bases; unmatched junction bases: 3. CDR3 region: CASSPGTSDYEQYF. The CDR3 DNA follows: TGTGCCAGCAGCCCTGGGACTAGCGACTACGAGCAGTACTTC.

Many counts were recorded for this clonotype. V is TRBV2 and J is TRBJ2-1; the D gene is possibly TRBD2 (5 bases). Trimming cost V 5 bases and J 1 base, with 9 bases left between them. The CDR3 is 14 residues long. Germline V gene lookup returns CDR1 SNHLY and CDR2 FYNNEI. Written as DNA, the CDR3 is TGTGCCAGCAGTTCGACTAATTCCTACAATGAGCAGTTCTTC. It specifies CASSSTNSYNEQFF.

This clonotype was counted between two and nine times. The CDR3: CASSKVGSGRDNEQFF. CDR3 in DNA: TGTGCCAGCAGCAAAGTTGGCAGCGGGAGGGACAATGAGCAGTTCTTC. This chain joins TRBV21-1 and TRBJ2-1; TRBD2, as called in the table, went unchecked against the DNA. TRBV21-1 is annotated as a pseudogene. The CDR3 spans 16 residues.

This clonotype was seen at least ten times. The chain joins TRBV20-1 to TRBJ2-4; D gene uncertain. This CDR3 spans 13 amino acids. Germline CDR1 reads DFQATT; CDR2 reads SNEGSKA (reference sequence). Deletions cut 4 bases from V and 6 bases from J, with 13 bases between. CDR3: CSAIAGLGNIQYF. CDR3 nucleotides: TGCAGTGCTATAGCAGGATTAGGAAACATTCAGTACTTC.

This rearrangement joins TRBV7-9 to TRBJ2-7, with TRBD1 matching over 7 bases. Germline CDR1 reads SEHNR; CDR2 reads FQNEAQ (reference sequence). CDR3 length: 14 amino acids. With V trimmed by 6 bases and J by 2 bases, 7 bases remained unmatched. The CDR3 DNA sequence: TGTGCCAGCAGTTCATGGGACAGTCCCTACGAGCAGTACTTC. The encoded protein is CASSSWDSPYEQYF.

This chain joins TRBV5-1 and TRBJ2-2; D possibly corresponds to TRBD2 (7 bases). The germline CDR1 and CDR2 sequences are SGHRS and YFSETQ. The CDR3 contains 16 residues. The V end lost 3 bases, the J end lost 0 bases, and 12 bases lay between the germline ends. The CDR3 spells CASSSAGHSNTGELFF. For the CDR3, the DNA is TGCGCCAGCAGCTCAGCGGGACACTCGAACACCGGGGAGCTGTTTTTT.

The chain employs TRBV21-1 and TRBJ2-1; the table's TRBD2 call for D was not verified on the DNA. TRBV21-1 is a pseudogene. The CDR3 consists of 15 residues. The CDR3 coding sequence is TGTGCCAGCAGCATCACTAGCGGGAGTTTCCATGAGCAGTTCTTC. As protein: CASSITSGSFHEQFF.

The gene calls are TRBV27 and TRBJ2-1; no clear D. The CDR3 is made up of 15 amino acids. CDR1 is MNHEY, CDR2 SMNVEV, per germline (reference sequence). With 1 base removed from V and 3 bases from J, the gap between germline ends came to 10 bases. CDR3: CASSLFLPGYNEQFF. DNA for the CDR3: TGTGCCAGCAGTTTATTTCTTCCAGGCTACAATGAGCAGTTCTTC.

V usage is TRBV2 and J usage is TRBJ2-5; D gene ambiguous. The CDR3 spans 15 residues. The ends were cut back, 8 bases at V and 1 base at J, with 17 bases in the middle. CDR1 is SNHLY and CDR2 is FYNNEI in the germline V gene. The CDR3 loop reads CASGLAAVFQETQYF. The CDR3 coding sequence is TGTGCCAGCGGCTTGGCGGCAGTGTTCCAAGAGACCCAGTACTTC.

This chain's CDR3 is CSVRSGRVNTGELFF. Here the CDR3 DNA reads TGCAGCGTTCGTAGCGGGAGGGTGAACACCGGGGAGCTGTTTTTT. V usage is TRBV29-1 and J usage is TRBJ2-2; 11 nucleotides align to TRBD2. The CDR3 is 15 residues long. The ends lost 5 bases at V and 1 base at J; junction bases unmatched: 3. The V gene's germline CDR1 is SQVTM and CDR2 ANQGSEA.

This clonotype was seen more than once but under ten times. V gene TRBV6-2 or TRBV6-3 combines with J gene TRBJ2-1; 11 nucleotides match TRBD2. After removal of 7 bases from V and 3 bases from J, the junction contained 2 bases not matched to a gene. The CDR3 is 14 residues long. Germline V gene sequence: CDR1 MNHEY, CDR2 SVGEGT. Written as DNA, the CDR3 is TGTGCCAGCAAGGGACTAGCGGACTACAATGAGCAGTTCTTC. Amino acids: CASKGLADYNEQFF.

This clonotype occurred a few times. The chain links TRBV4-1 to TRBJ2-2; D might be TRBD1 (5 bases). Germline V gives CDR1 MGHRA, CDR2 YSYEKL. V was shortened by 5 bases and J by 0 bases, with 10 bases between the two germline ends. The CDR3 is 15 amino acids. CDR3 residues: CASSLQATNTGELFF. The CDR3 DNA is TGCGCCAGCAGCTTACAGGCTACGAACACCGGGGAGCTGTTTTTT.

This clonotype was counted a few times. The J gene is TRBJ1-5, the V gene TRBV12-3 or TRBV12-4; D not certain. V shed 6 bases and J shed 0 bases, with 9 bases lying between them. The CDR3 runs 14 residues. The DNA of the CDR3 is TGTGCCAGCAGAGCGGTAAATAGCAATCAGCCCCAGCATTTT. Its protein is CASRAVNSNQPQHF.

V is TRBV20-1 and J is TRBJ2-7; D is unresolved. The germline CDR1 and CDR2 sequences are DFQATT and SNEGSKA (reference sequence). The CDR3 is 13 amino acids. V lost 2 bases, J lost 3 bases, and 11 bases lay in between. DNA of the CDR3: TGCAGTGCTAGAAACGACAACAACTACGAGCAGTACTTC. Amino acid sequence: CSARNDNNYEQYF.

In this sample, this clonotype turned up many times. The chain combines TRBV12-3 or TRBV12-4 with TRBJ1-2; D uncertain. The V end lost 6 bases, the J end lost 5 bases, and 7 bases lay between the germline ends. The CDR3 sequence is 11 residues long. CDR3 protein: CASRSPYGYTF. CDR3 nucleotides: TGTGCCAGCAGATCCCCTTATGGCTACACCTTC.

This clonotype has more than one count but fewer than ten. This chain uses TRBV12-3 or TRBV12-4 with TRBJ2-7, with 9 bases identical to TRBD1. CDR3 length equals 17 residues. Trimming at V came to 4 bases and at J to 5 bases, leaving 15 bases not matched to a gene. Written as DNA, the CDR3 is TGTGCCAGCAGTTCCGAAACCGGGACAGGGAGTTACCACGAGCAGTACTTC. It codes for CASSSETGTGSYHEQYF.

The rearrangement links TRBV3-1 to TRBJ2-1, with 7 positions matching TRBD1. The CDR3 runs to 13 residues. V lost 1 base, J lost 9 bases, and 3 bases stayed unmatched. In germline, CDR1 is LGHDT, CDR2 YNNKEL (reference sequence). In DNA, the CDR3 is TGTGCCAGCAGCCAAGCCAGACAGGGTGAGCAGTTCTTC. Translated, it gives CASSQARQGEQFF.